The 29 T cell receptor beta chains given below trace back to one sample, sequenced in a study of blood T cell repertoires in COVID-19. Profiling relied on immunoSEQ multiplex PCR, and the TCRdb table lists in-frame clones only, not all of them. The sample includes 250,000 to 350,000 clones, 70% to 90% of them seen just once. The material sequenced was peripheral blood. These receptors were collected from a woman aged 45 to 65 with COVID-19, enrolled during active disease.

The chain uses TRBV6-5 and TRBJ2-3; the match to TRBD1 covers 8 bases. The V gene end was trimmed by 7 bases and the J gene end by 3 bases; junction bases not matched to a gene: 3. The CDR3 is 13 amino acids. Germline V gene data show CDR1 as MNHEY and CDR2 as SVGAGI. This chain's CDR3 is CASKGQVTDTQYF. As DNA, the CDR3 is TGTGCCAGCAAGGGACAGGTTACAGATACGCAGTATTTT.

This clone occurred a few times. The chain couples TRBV4-3 to TRBJ1-5; D call uncertain. The CDR3 loop spans 15 amino acids. V was shortened by 0 bases and J by 5 bases, with 11 bases between the two germline ends. Per germline, CDR1 LGHNA and CDR2 YSLEER. CDR3 DNA sequence: TGCGCCAGCAGCCAAGAACTAACCTCGGATCAGCCCCAGCATTTT. As protein: CASSQELTSDQPQHF.

The gene calls are TRBV9 and TRBJ1-1; the match to TRBD1 covers 7 bases. CDR1 is SGDLS and CDR2 is YYNGEE in the germline V gene. V lost 2 bases, J lost 0 bases, and 1 base stayed unmatched. CDR3 length equals 14 residues. CDR3 nucleotide sequence: TGTGCCAGCAGCGTGGGACAGATGAACACTGAAGCTTTCTTT. Translated: CASSVGQMNTEAFF.

The chain employs TRBV7-9 and TRBJ1-2; D unclear. The V end was cut by 2 bases, the J end by 0 bases, with 19 bases between. Germline V CDR1 and CDR2: SEHNR, FQNEAQ (reference sequence). The CDR3 contains 18 residues. CDR3 region: CASSLNVRAGRANYGYTF. DNA for the CDR3: TGTGCCAGCAGCTTAAACGTGCGGGCAGGCAGAGCTAACTATGGCTACACCTTC.

This rearrangement joins TRBV5-5 to TRBJ2-1, with 10 bases matching TRBD2. Germline V gene data show CDR1 as SGHKS and CDR2 as YYEKEE (reference sequence). This CDR3 has 15 residues. The V gene end was trimmed by 2 bases and the J gene end by 7 bases; junction bases not matched to a gene: 6. The CDR3 protein is CASSFLAGVGNEQFF. The CDR3 DNA sequence: TGTGCCAGCAGCTTCCTAGCGGGAGTTGGTAATGAGCAGTTCTTC.

The genes are TRBV27 and TRBJ2-5; unclear D gene. Germline CDR1 is MNHEY and CDR2 is SMNVEV (reference sequence). V gave up 1 base and J gave up 4 bases, with 13 bases separating them. This CDR3 region has 15 residues. Written as DNA, the CDR3 is TGTGCCAGCAGTTTATTTTCCGCCGTCGGAGAGACCCAGTACTTC. It encodes CASSLFSAVGETQYF.

CDR3 amino acids: CASSAGTGTTEAFF. The CDR3 coding sequence is TGTGCCAGCAGCGCCGGGACAGGGACCACTGAAGCTTTCTTT. This chain links TRBV9 with TRBJ1-1, with 9 bases matching TRBD1. Per the germline V gene, CDR1 is SGDLS and CDR2 is YYNGEE. This CDR3 region has 14 residues. The ends lost 3 bases at V and 4 bases at J; junction bases unmatched: 4.

The CDR3 loop is CASSPGAGGGINEQFF. Here the CDR3 DNA reads TGCGCCAGCAGCCCCGGCGCGGGGGGGGGTATCAATGAGCAGTTCTTC. This rearrangement joins TRBV5-1 to TRBJ2-1, with 9 positions matching TRBD2. Germline V gene sequence: CDR1 SGHRS, CDR2 YFSETQ. V shed 4 bases, J shed 6 bases, and the junction held 11 bases outside the gene matches. The CDR3 length is 16 residues.

This chain joins TRBV18 and TRBJ2-2, with D perhaps matching TRBD2 (7 bases). Trimming left V 5 bases short and J 3 bases short, with 22 bases between. Looked up from germline, CDR1 is KGHSH and CDR2 is LQKENI. The CDR3 has 18 amino acids. CDR3 bases: TGTGCCAGCTCATCCTCGACGTTCGGGGGGCAGGACACCGGGGAGCTGTTTTTT. This sequence encodes CASSSSTFGGQDTGELFF.

V and J are TRBV5-4 and TRBJ2-7; 7 bases are a match to TRBD2. Trimming removed 2 bases from V and 2 bases from J; junction bases left unmatched: 4. Germline-derived CDR1 and CDR2 are SGHNT and YYREEE (reference sequence). This CDR3 is built from 14 residues. The CDR3 loop is CASSFRGSPYEQYF. Written as DNA, the CDR3 is TGTGCCAGCAGCTTCCGCGGGAGTCCCTACGAGCAGTACTTC.

The genes are TRBV24-1 and TRBJ1-3; D might be TRBD1 (6 bases). Germline V lookup: CDR1 KGHDR, CDR2 SFDVKD. V was shortened by 3 bases and J by 4 bases, with 12 bases between the two germline ends. The CDR3 covers 15 residues. The CDR3: CATSDPGDRGNTIYF. The CDR3 DNA reads TGTGCCACCAGTGATCCTGGAGACAGGGGAAACACCATATATTTT.

The J gene is TRBJ1-5, the V gene TRBV7-8, with 9 positions matching TRBD1. The junction had 4 bases not matched to a gene; V was cut back by 3 bases and J by 1 base. CDR3 size: 16 residues. Per germline, CDR1 SGHVS and CDR2 FQNEAQ. CDR3 nucleotide sequence: TGTGCCAGCAGCTTGGGACAGGGTTCCAGCAATCAGCCCCAGCATTTT. This translates into CASSLGQGSSNQPQHF.

This clone came up once. The gene calls are TRBV21-1 and TRBJ2-1; the table gives TRBD2 as D, unverified against the DNA. TRBV21-1 is labeled a pseudogene. CDR3 length: 16 residues. CDR3 nucleotides: TGTGCCAGCAGCACCTCTTCGGGAGGGCCTCACAATGAGCAGTTCTTC. Protein: CASSTSSGGPHNEQFF.

The gene calls are TRBV15 and TRBJ2-7, with 12 positions matching TRBD2. The V and J ends lost 0 bases and 0 bases, in that order; junction bases with no gene match: 9. Germline V gives CDR1 LNHNV, CDR2 YYDKDF (reference sequence). The CDR3 length is 19 residues. CDR3 nucleotide sequence: TGTGCCACCAGCAGAGATGCCGGGACTAGCGGGCTGAGCTCCTACGAGCAGTACTTC. It encodes CATSRDAGTSGLSSYEQYF. Full variable domain (remainder filled in from reference TRBV15 and TRBJ2-7): DAMVIQNPRYQVTQFGKPVTLSCSQTLNHNVMYWYQQKSSQAPKLLFHYYDKDFNNEADTPDNFQSRRPNTSFCFLDIRSPGLGDTAMYLCATSRDAGTSGLSSYEQYFGPGTRLTVT.

The J gene is TRBJ1-1, the V gene TRBV6-5; 7 nucleotides match TRBD1. The germline V gene encodes CDR1 MNHEY and CDR2 SVGAGI. Losses at the gene ends were 7 bases for V and 2 bases for J; bases not matched to a gene: 4. The CDR3 spans 13 residues. The CDR3 region has the DNA TGTGCCAGCACAAACAGGGGAAACACTGAAGCTTTCTTT. It codes for CASTNRGNTEAFF.

This sequence joins TRBV7-9 and TRBJ2-3; TRBD1 matches 9 bases. Germline V gives CDR1 SEHNR, CDR2 FQNEAQ (reference sequence). With V trimmed by 5 bases and J by 6 bases, 12 bases remained unmatched. The CDR3 runs to 16 residues. In DNA form, the CDR3 reads TGTGCCAGCAGCCCGGGGACAGGGCTCGCTCTTGATACGCAGTATTTT. Translating gives CASSPGTGLALDTQYF.

The rearrangement joins TRBV19 to TRBJ2-7; possibly TRBD2 for D (5 bases). Germline V gives CDR1 LNHDA, CDR2 SQIVND (reference sequence). CDR3 length: 13 residues. With 4 bases removed from V and 4 bases from J, the gap between germline ends came to 11 bases. CDR3 protein: CASSSGQLYEQYF. The CDR3 DNA is TGTGCCAGTAGTAGCGGGCAGCTATACGAGCAGTACTTC.

The chain recombines TRBV9 with TRBJ1-5; D gene uncertain. The germline gives CDR1 SGDLS, CDR2 YYNGEE. V was pared by 0 bases and J by 5 bases, with 12 bases between. The CDR3 has 15 residues. The CDR3 nucleotides are TGTGCCAGCAGCGTAGAACCTGGCGAGGATCAGCCCCAGCATTTT. Translating it yields CASSVEPGEDQPQHF.

This clone showed up just a few times. This chain connects TRBV2 to TRBJ2-7; the match to TRBD2 covers 7 bases. This CDR3 region has 13 residues. Germline loops: CDR1 SNHLY, CDR2 FYNNEI. Trimming removed 8 bases from V and 3 bases from J; junction bases left unmatched: 7. CDR3 sequence reads: CASGHASGYEQYF. For the CDR3, the DNA is TGTGCCAGCGGGCATGCTAGCGGCTACGAGCAGTACTTC.

This sequence joins TRBV5-4 and TRBJ2-3; no reliable D call. The germline V and J ends were trimmed by 4 bases and 5 bases, with 14 bases remaining between them. CDR1 is SGHNT, CDR2 YYREEE, per germline (reference sequence). CDR3 length: 14 residues. The CDR3 nucleotides read TGTGCCAGCAGCCCGCCCCGACCAGGAGATACGCAGTATTTT. Encoded protein: CASSPPRPGDTQYF.

V usage is TRBV6-1 and J usage is TRBJ2-5, with 9 bases identical to TRBD2. V gave up 4 bases and J gave up 5 bases; unmatched junction bases: 11. Germline-derived CDR1 and CDR2 are MNHNS and SASEGT. The CDR3 has 16 residues. The CDR3 coding sequence is TGTGCCAGCAGTGTGCTAGCGGGAATCAGAGGGGAGACCCAGTACTTC. Protein product: CASSVLAGIRGETQYF.

V and J are TRBV11-3 and TRBJ1-6; weak D call: TRBD1 (5 bases). The CDR3 covers 15 residues. Germline CDR1 SGHNT, CDR2 YENEEA. Trimming removed 3 bases at V and 8 bases at J, with 14 bases between. CDR3 coding DNA: TGTGCCAGCAGCTTCTTTAGCGGGGGGGATTCACCCCTCCACTTT. It codes for CASSFFSGGDSPLHF.

This clone was counted a few times. The genes are TRBV6-5 and TRBJ1-3, with D perhaps matching TRBD1 (6 bases). Trimming stripped 6 bases from V and 8 bases from J, with 20 bases between. The CDR3 has 15 amino acids. Germline V gives CDR1 MNHEY, CDR2 SVGAGI. CDR3 in amino acids: CASSSPGGGRDTIYF. The CDR3 DNA reads TGTGCCAGCAGCTCCCCGGGCGGGGGCCGGGACACCATATATTTT.

The chain carries TRBV27 and TRBJ1-2; TRBD1 agrees at 10 bases. Trimming took 5 bases from V and 7 from J; bases not matched to a gene: 7. Germline V gene lookup returns CDR1 MNHEY and CDR2 SMNVEV (reference sequence). The CDR3 is 14 residues long. The CDR3 coding sequence is TGTGCCAGCAGTATAACCGGGACAGGGGCTGGCTACACCTTC. Protein: CASSITGTGAGYTF.

The gene calls are TRBV6-1 and TRBJ2-5; 7 bases align to TRBD2. With V trimmed by 3 bases and J by 1 base, 2 bases remained unmatched. Looked up from germline, CDR1 is MNHNS and CDR2 is SASEGT. The CDR3 has 14 amino acids. In nucleotides, the CDR3 is TGTGCCAGCAGTGATAGACTAGCCCAAGAGACCCAGTACTTC. Residues: CASSDRLAQETQYF.

The chain has TRBV28 and TRBJ2-6; D might be TRBD1 (5 bases). CDR3 size: 15 residues. Trimming cost V 5 bases and J 0 bases, with 8 bases left between them. The germline gives CDR1 MDHEN, CDR2 SYDVKM. CDR3 sequence (DNA): TGTGCCAGCAGTCGTACAGGCTCTGGGGCCAACGTCCTGACTTTC. Its translation: CASSRTGSGANVLTF.

The V and J genes are TRBV5-6 and TRBJ2-2; possible D gene TRBD2, 6 bases. The CDR3 is made up of 16 amino acids. The V end lost 4 bases, the J end lost 4 bases, and 17 bases lay between the germline ends. Per germline, CDR1 SGHDT and CDR2 YYEEEE. The CDR3 DNA reads as TGTGCCAGCAGCCCCTGGAGGGATAGCGGCACCGGGGAGCTGTTTTTT. Its protein is CASSPWRDSGTGELFF.

V is TRBV7-3 and J is TRBJ1-2; weak D call: TRBD1 (6 bases). Germline CDR1 SGHTA, CDR2 FQGTGA. Trimming removed 5 bases at V and 4 bases at J, with 11 bases between. This CDR3 comprises 13 residues. This CDR3 reads CASSPRTAYGYTF. CDR3 bases: TGTGCCAGCAGCCCGAGGACAGCCTATGGCTACACCTTC.

This chain uses TRBV6-4 with TRBJ2-1, with D possibly TRBD1 on 6 matching bases. CDR1 MRHNA and CDR2 SNTAGT come from the germline V gene. V was shortened by 5 bases and J by 4 bases, with 15 bases between the two germline ends. The CDR3 covers 15 residues. DNA of the CDR3: TGTGCCAGCAGTCCGGACAGTTATTTATACAATGAGCAGTTCTTC. Protein: CASSPDSYLYNEQFF.